Presented here are 16 T cell receptor beta chains from one specimen sequenced in a study of T cell clonality in common variable immunodeficiency. Method: immunoSEQ multiplex PCR; TCRdb's copy keeps in-frame clones and lacks some. The profile covers tens of thousands of clones, none occurring a single time. Sequenced material: peripheral blood mononuclear cells. These receptors all stem from a person aged 18 to 75 in good health.

This clone showed up many times. The CDR3 is cut off 3 residues early in the read; its end comes from the germline J gene. The chain combines TRBV5-1 with TRBJ2-2; TRBD1 matches at 8 bases. Germline CDR1 is SGHRS and CDR2 is YFSETQ. This CDR3 region has 15 residues. Here the CDR3 reads CASSLGGQDGEKLFF. CDR3 DNA (partial): TGCGCCAGCAGCTTGGGGGGACAGGATGGGGAAAAG.

The sample holds many counts of this clone. The read finishes 3 residues shy of the CDR3 end, and the germline J gene is used to complete it. The rearrangement links TRBV28 to TRBJ2-6; possible D gene TRBD1, 5 bases. Trimming took off 5 bases at V and 0 bases at J, with 11 bases between the two ends. The CDR3 extends over 16 amino acids. CDR1 MDHEN and CDR2 SYDVKM come from the germline V gene. The sequenced CDR3 bases are TGTGCCAGCAGTACTCGACAGTTCTCTGGGGCCAACGTC. This translates into CASSTRQFSGANV. The whole CDR3 is CASSTRQFSGANVLTF.

This clone has at least ten counts. The CDR3 is cut off 3 residues early in the read; its end comes from the germline J gene. This sample also contains other DNA sequences that code for the same CDR3. The gene calls are TRBV2 and TRBJ2-7; 8 positions match TRBD1. CDR1 SNHLY and CDR2 FYNNEI come from the germline V gene. V gave up 4 bases and J gave up 3 bases; unmatched junction bases: 2. The CDR3 has 13 amino acids. Incomplete CDR3 DNA: TGTGCCAGCAGTGGAGGGACAGGCTACGAG. It is translated as CASSGGTGYE. The whole CDR3 protein is CASSGGTGYEQYF.

This clone was counted many times. CDR3 residues: CSAREGQGYGYTF. Partial CDR3 DNA: TGCAGTGCTAGAGAGGGACAGGGTTATGGC. The V call is TRBV20-1, the J call TRBJ1-2, with 9 bases that match TRBD1. Read data end 3 residues before the CDR3 end; the end is taken from the germline J gene. Germline V CDR1 and CDR2: DFQATT, SNEGSKA (reference sequence). The CDR3 contains 13 residues. V gave up 0 bases and J gave up 5 bases; unmatched junction bases: 1.

This clone has ten or more counts. The sequence runs out 3 residues before the end of the CDR3; the remainder is reconstructed from the germline J gene. The rearrangement joins TRBV5-4 to TRBJ2-7; maybe TRBD2 (6 bases). The germline V gene encodes CDR1 SGHNT and CDR2 YYREEE (reference sequence). Trimming pared 2 bases from V and 6 bases from J, leaving 9 bases between. CDR3 length: 12 residues. CDR3 protein: CASSLEAGEQYF. The sequenced CDR3 bases are TGTGCCAGCAGCTTAGAAGCGGGCGAG.

This clone was seen ten or more times. The read halts 3 residues ahead of the CDR3 end, with the missing end drawn from the germline J gene. This chain connects TRBV30 to TRBJ2-2, with D possibly TRBD2 on 5 matching bases. There are 13 residues in the CDR3. V was trimmed by 4 bases and J by 4 bases, leaving 10 bases between them. Germline V CDR1 and CDR2: GTSNPN, SVGIG (reference sequence). The chain's CDR3 is CAWTSAGTGELFF. CDR3 DNA, as far as it was read: TGTGCCTGGACCAGTGCGGGCACCGGGGAG.

This clone was seen at least ten times. The read gets to within 3 residues of the CDR3 end, and the germline J gene fills in the rest. V and J are TRBV29-1 and TRBJ1-2; 9 bases fit TRBD1. In germline, CDR1 is SQVTM, CDR2 ANQGSEA. Trimming took 0 bases from V and 4 from J; bases not matched to a gene: 9. CDR3 length: 16 amino acids. The CDR3 region is CSVEDPSPGQGYGYTF. The CDR3 DNA, read in part, is TGCAGCGTTGAAGACCCATCACCGGGACAGGGCTATGGC.

This clone appeared many times. The CDR3 end is not reached by the read, which stops 3 residues before it; the germline J gene fills it in. V and J are TRBV11-2 and TRBJ2-3; D unclear. Germline V gene lookup returns CDR1 SGHAT and CDR2 FQNNGV. V lost 7 bases to trimming and J lost 4 bases, with 12 bases between them. CDR3 size: 13 residues. The CDR3 region is CASTRDISDTQYF. The sequenced CDR3 bases are TGTGCCAGCACCCGTGACATTTCAGATACG. The complete variable domain, with remaining parts taken from reference TRBV11-2 and TRBJ2-3, reads EAGVAQSPRYKIIEKRQSVAFWCNPISGHATLYWYQQILGQGPKLLIQFQNNGVVDDSQLPKDRFSAERLKGVDSTLKIQPAKLEDSAVYLCASTRDISDTQYFGPGTRLTVL.

CDR3 DNA, as far as it was read: TGTGCCAGTAGGCCGCGGGGGGCTGGCGGCGAAAAG. Amino acid sequence: CASRPRGAGGEK. The CDR3, in full, reads CASRPRGAGGEKLFF. The chain uses TRBV19 and TRBJ2-2; 8 nucleotides line up with TRBD2. The read comes to an end 3 residues before the CDR3 does, leaving the germline J gene to fill in the end. Germline V gene data show CDR1 as LNHDA and CDR2 as SQIVND (reference sequence). CDR3 length: 15 residues.

This clone was picked up a small number of times. The read terminates 3 residues before the CDR3 end, so the remaining end is supplied by the germline J gene. The chain links TRBV7-8 to TRBJ1-2; tentative D call: TRBD1 (5 bases). There are 13 residues in the CDR3. V was cut by 1 base and J by 3 bases, with 6 bases left in between. CDR1 SGHVS and CDR2 FQNEAQ come from the germline V gene. The sequenced part of the CDR3 DNA is TGTGCCAGCAGCTTAGAGGGGTACTATGGC. This gives the protein CASSLEGYYG. The complete CDR3 protein is CASSLEGYYGYTF.

This clone occurred many times. The observed sequence ends 3 residues before the CDR3 terminus, with the missing tail filled in from the germline J gene. The chain links TRBV7-3 to TRBJ1-1, with D possibly TRBD1 on 6 matching bases. The germline V and J ends were trimmed by 0 bases and 7 bases, with 12 bases remaining between them. This CDR3 is built from 14 residues. In germline, CDR1 is SGHTA, CDR2 FQGTGA. CDR3 DNA, as far as it was read: TGTGCCAGCAGCTTAACAGGGACAATGAATGAA. Protein sequence: CASSLTGTMNE. The CDR3 in full is CASSLTGTMNEAFF. Full variable domain (rest looked up from reference TRBV7-3 and TRBJ1-1): GAGVSQTPSNKVTEKGKYVELRCDPISGHTALYWYRQSLGQGPEFLIYFQGTGAADDSGLPNDRFFAVRPEGSVSTLKIQRTERGDSAVYLCASSLTGTMNEAFFGQGTRLTVV.

At least ten counts were recorded for this clone. Sequencing ends 3 residues short of the CDR3 end; the germline J gene provides the rest. V gene TRBV30 combines with J gene TRBJ2-7; 10 nucleotides match TRBD1. The CDR3 is made up of 13 amino acids. Germline V gene data show CDR1 as GTSNPN and CDR2 as SVGIG (reference sequence). The J segment lost 6 bases and the V segment lost 5 bases, leaving 7 bases of the junction unmatched. This CDR3 is CAWGDRGPGEQYF. Partial CDR3 DNA: TGTGCCTGGGGGGACAGGGGTCCAGGCGAG.

This clone was found a few times. The CDR3 protein is CASSIGARNTEAFF. The sequenced part of the CDR3 DNA is TGTGCCAGTAGTATAGGGGCCAGGAACACTGAA. The V call is TRBV19, the J call TRBJ1-1; D gene uncertain. The sequenced fragment ends 3 residues before the CDR3 boundary, so the rest is inferred from the germline J gene. The V and J ends lost 1 base and 1 base respectively, with 7 bases between them. The CDR3 loop spans 14 amino acids. In germline, CDR1 is LNHDA, CDR2 SQIVND (reference sequence).

This clone was seen more than once but under ten times. The CDR3 is cut off 3 residues early in the read; its end comes from the germline J gene. The chain employs TRBV19 and TRBJ2-7; the match to TRBD1 covers 8 bases. Germline V lookup: CDR1 LNHDA, CDR2 SQIVND (reference sequence). The CDR3 loop spans 13 amino acids. After removal of 6 bases from V and 4 bases from J, the junction contained 5 bases not matched to a gene. The CDR3 DNA, read in part, is TGTGCCAGTAGCCCAGGGACAGGATACGAG. It specifies CASSPGTGYE. The full CDR3 reads CASSPGTGYEQYF.

In its sample, this clone was seen many times. The CDR3 here is CASSLAGGGTEAFF. The DNA read from the CDR3 is TGCGCCAGCAGCTTGGCGGGGGGAGGCACTGAA. The chain carries TRBV5-1 and TRBJ1-1, with a weak D call TRBD1 (5 bases). The CDR3 is cut off 3 residues early in the read; its end comes from the germline J gene. The CDR3 is 14 amino acids. Germline loops: CDR1 SGHRS, CDR2 YFSETQ. V lost 0 bases, J lost 4 bases, and 10 bases lay in between.

This clone was recorded at least ten times. The read ends 3 residues early relative to the CDR3; the germline J gene fills the gap. This chain joins TRBV2 and TRBJ1-2; 9 nucleotides match TRBD1. The CDR3 is 15 residues long. J gave up 2 bases and V 7 bases, and 8 bases lay outside the gene matches. The germline CDR1 and CDR2 sequences are SNHLY and FYNNEI. Incomplete CDR3 DNA: TGTGCCAGCAATCCCGACAGGGGGGGAAACTATGGC. Protein sequence: CASNPDRGGNYG. The entire CDR3 is CASNPDRGGNYGYTF.